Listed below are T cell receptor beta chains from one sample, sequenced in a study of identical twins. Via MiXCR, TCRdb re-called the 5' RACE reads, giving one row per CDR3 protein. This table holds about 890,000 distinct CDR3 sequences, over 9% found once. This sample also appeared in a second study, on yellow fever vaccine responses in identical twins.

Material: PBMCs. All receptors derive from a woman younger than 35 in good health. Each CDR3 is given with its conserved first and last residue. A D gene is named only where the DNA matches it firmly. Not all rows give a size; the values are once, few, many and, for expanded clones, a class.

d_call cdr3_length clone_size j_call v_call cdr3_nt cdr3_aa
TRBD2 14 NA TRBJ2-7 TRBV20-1 TGCAGTGCTGGTTCGGGACTAGCGGGATACGAGCAGTACTTC CSAGSGLAGYEQYF
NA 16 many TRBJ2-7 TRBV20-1 TGCAGTGCTAGAGATAGCGTCCTAGCGAGATACTACGAGCAGTACTTC CSARDSVLARYYEQYF
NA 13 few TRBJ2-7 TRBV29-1 TGCAGCGTTGTCTCGGCGGTTACCTACGAGCAGTACTTC CSVVSAVTYEQYF
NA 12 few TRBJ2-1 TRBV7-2 TGTGCCAGCACCTCACGGTGGGATGAGCAGTTCTTC CASTSRWDEQFF
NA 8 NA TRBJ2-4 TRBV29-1 TGCAGCGTTCCCACTCAGTACTTC CSVPTQYF
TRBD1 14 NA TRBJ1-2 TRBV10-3 TGTGCCATCAGTGACGAGGGACCCGGACAGGGTTTGACCTTC CAISDEGPGQGLTF
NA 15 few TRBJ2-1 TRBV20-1 TGCAGTGCTAGAGAATTCCGGGAGAGGGCCTATGAGCAGTTCTTC CSAREFRERAYEQFF
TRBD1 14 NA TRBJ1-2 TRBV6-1 TGTGCCAGCAGACCAGGGGGAGCTAACTATGGCTACACCTTC CASRPGGANYGYTF
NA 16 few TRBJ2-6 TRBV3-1 TGTGCCAGCAGCCACGACCAGATGATTGGGGCCAACGTCCTGACTTTC CASSHDQMIGANVLTF
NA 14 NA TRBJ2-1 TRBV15 TGTGCCACCAGCAGAGTGTGGGTATACAATGAGCAGTTCTTC CATSRVWVYNEQFF
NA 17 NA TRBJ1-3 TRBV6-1 TGTGCCAGCAGTCCACGCGACGACGGTAACTCTGGAAACACCATATATTTT CASSPRDDGNSGNTIYF
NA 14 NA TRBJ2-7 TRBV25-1 TGTGCCAGTAAAGGATCCCGAGTCTCCTACGAGCAGTACTTC CASKGSRVSYEQYF
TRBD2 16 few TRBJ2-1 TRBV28 TGTGCCAGCAGTTTGTCAGGGAGGGGCCCCTACAATGAGCAGTTCTTC CASSLSGRGPYNEQFF
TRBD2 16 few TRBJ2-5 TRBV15 TGTGCCACCAGCAGAGATCCCGCGGGAGCTCAAGAGACCCAGTACTTC CATSRDPAGAQETQYF
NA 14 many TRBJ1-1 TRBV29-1 TGCAGCGTTGAAGCCCGGGGTCTCAGCACTGAAGCTTTCTTT CSVEARGLSTEAFF
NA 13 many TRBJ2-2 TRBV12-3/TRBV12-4 TGTGCCAGCAGCCATCACAGCACCGGGGAGCTGTTTTTT CASSHHSTGELFF
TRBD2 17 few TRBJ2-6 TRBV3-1 TGTGCCAGCAGCCAATATTCGGCGGGAGCTGGGGCCAACGTCCTGACTTTC CASSQYSAGAGANVLTF